The clone carrying this T cell receptor (beta chain) has just one count. V was shortened by 3 bases and J by 2 bases, with 7 bases between the two germline ends. Germline V gives CDR1 MNHEY, CDR2 SMNVEV (reference sequence). The CDR3 runs 13 residues. Generated by immunoSEQ multiplex PCR, the TCRdb table keeps only in-frame clones and is missing some. The table shows under 85,000 clones, with 94% occurring only once. This entry comes from a study of OX40 agonist ivuxolimab in advanced cancers. The receptor was isolated from an adult with an advanced solid tumor such as melanoma, head and neck, liver or kidney cancer. This material consisted of CD4+ or CD8+ T cells sorted from blood, taken in a trial of the OX40 agonist ivuxolimab. The chain carries TRBV27 and TRBJ2-5, with D perhaps TRBD1 (5 bases). The CDR3 DNA is TGTGCCAGCAGTTTCAGGGTTCAAGAGACCCAGTACTTC. This encodes CASSFRVQETQYF.